These T cell receptor beta chains were read from a single sample in a study of blood T cell repertoires in COVID-19. Produced via immunoSEQ multiplex PCR; TCRdb's table is partial and in-frame only. The sample contains 200,000 to 250,000 clones, 83% of which appear only once. Source material: peripheral blood. These receptors were collected from a woman between 25 and 40 years old with COVID-19, enrolled during active disease. CDR3s include the opening cysteine and the closing phenylalanine or tryptophan. D genes are given only for firm matches. The listing skips clone size in some rows; elsewhere it reads once, few, many or a size class.

d_call: TRBD1; j_call: TRBJ2-3; clone_size: -; v_call: TRBV19; cdr3_nt: TGTGCCAGTAGTATAGCGGGTGGGTGGACAGGGACGAGCACAGATACGCAGTATTTT; cdr3_aa: CASSIAGGWTGTSTDTQYF
d_call: TRBD1; j_call: TRBJ2-7; clone_size: -; v_call: TRBV3-1/TRBV3-2; cdr3_nt: TGTGCCAGCAGCAGGGGACAGGGCTACGAGCAGTACTTC; cdr3_aa: CASSRGQGYEQYF
d_call: TRBD2; j_call: TRBJ2-3; clone_size: -; v_call: TRBV7-2; cdr3_nt: TGTGCCAGCAGCATCCGTATGCCGGGACTAGCGGGAAGCACGCAGTATTTT; cdr3_aa: CASSIRMPGLAGSTQYF
d_call: -; j_call: TRBJ2-7; clone_size: -; v_call: TRBV7-9; cdr3_nt: TGTGCCAGCAGCCAACCCGACAGTACCTCCTACGAGCAGTACTTC; cdr3_aa: CASSQPDSTSYEQYF
d_call: -; j_call: TRBJ2-2; clone_size: -; v_call: TRBV7-9; cdr3_nt: TGTGCCAGCAGCGCCGCGGGCGGCTCGGACACCGGGGAGCTGTTTTTT; cdr3_aa: CASSAAGGSDTGELFF
d_call: -; j_call: TRBJ1-2; clone_size: -; v_call: TRBV6-5; cdr3_nt: TGTGCCAGCAGTCAACAGGGAGTCAGGGACGAGGGCTACACCTTC; cdr3_aa: CASSQQGVRDEGYTF
d_call: -; j_call: TRBJ1-2; clone_size: -; v_call: TRBV2; cdr3_nt: TGTGCCAGCATCTCGACAGAGAACTATGGCTACACCTTC; cdr3_aa: CASISTENYGYTF
d_call: TRBD2; j_call: TRBJ2-4; clone_size: -; v_call: TRBV6-2/TRBV6-3; cdr3_nt: TGTGCCAGCAGCTCTAGCGGGAGTGAGTCCAAAAACATTCAGTACTTC; cdr3_aa: CASSSSGSESKNIQYF
d_call: -; j_call: TRBJ2-5; clone_size: -; v_call: TRBV18; cdr3_nt: TGTGCCAGCTCAACTGTGCAAGAGACCCAGTACTTC; cdr3_aa: CASSTVQETQYF
d_call: TRBD2; j_call: TRBJ2-2; clone_size: -; v_call: TRBV5-1; cdr3_nt: TGCGCCAGCAGCTTGACTAGCGGTAACACCGGGGAGCTGTTTTTT; cdr3_aa: CASSLTSGNTGELFF
d_call: TRBD1; j_call: TRBJ1-3; clone_size: -; v_call: TRBV2; cdr3_nt: TGTGCCAGCAGGGCCATACAGGGGGCGCTCGGAAACACCATATATTTT; cdr3_aa: CASRAIQGALGNTIYF
d_call: TRBD1; j_call: TRBJ2-7; clone_size: -; v_call: TRBV20-1; cdr3_nt: TGCAGTGCTGGAACAGGGGCCGAGCAGTACTTC; cdr3_aa: CSAGTGAEQYF
d_call: -; j_call: TRBJ1-1; clone_size: -; v_call: TRBV2; cdr3_nt: TGTGCCAGCAGTCTTACAGGGCCCACTGAAGCTTTCTTT; cdr3_aa: CASSLTGPTEAFF
d_call: -; j_call: TRBJ1-2; clone_size: -; v_call: TRBV2; cdr3_nt: TGTGCCAGCAGTGGACCTCGGGACACCTTC; cdr3_aa: CASSGPRDTF
d_call: -; j_call: TRBJ1-5; clone_size: -; v_call: TRBV4-2; cdr3_nt: TGTGCCAGCAGCCAAGATGACAGATCCTATAGCAATCAGCCCCAGCATTTT; cdr3_aa: CASSQDDRSYSNQPQHF
d_call: -; j_call: TRBJ1-2; clone_size: -; v_call: TRBV20-1; cdr3_nt: TGCAGTGCCCGGGGGGGTCATGGCTACACCTTC; cdr3_aa: CSARGGHGYTF
d_call: -; j_call: TRBJ1-1; clone_size: -; v_call: TRBV19; cdr3_nt: TGTGCCAGTAAGGACAGAAGGAACACTGAAGCTTTCTTT; cdr3_aa: CASKDRRNTEAFF
d_call: TRBD2; j_call: TRBJ2-1; clone_size: -; v_call: TRBV6-4; cdr3_nt: TGTGCCAGCAGTTCCGGGACTAGACGCTACAATGAGCAGTTCTTC; cdr3_aa: CASSSGTRRYNEQFF
d_call: -; j_call: TRBJ2-2; clone_size: -; v_call: TRBV19; cdr3_nt: TGTGCCAGTAGTATGCGAACGGGCGGGGAGCTGTTTTTT; cdr3_aa: CASSMRTGGELFF
d_call: -; j_call: TRBJ2-7; clone_size: few; v_call: TRBV6-5; cdr3_nt: TGTGCCAGCATGAGGACAGCAGGGCTTTCCGAGCAGTACTTC; cdr3_aa: CASMRTAGLSEQYF
d_call: TRBD1; j_call: TRBJ1-1; clone_size: -; v_call: TRBV3-1/TRBV3-2; cdr3_nt: TGTGCCAGCAGCCCTATCCGGGACAGGGGATCTGAAGCTTTCTTT; cdr3_aa: CASSPIRDRGSEAFF
d_call: -; j_call: TRBJ2-2; clone_size: once; v_call: TRBV14; cdr3_nt: TGTGCCTCCCACGGACAGCCCACCGGGGAGCTGTTTTTT; cdr3_aa: CASHGQPTGELFF
d_call: -; j_call: TRBJ1-1; clone_size: -; v_call: TRBV25-1; cdr3_nt: TGTGCCAGCAGGAGACAGCCGAACACTGAAGCTTTCTTT; cdr3_aa: CASRRQPNTEAFF
d_call: TRBD2; j_call: TRBJ2-1; clone_size: -; v_call: TRBV7-9; cdr3_nt: TGTGCCAGCAGCCCACTCTCAGCGGGGGAAGACAATGAGCAGTTCTTC; cdr3_aa: CASSPLSAGEDNEQFF
d_call: -; j_call: TRBJ2-3; clone_size: -; v_call: TRBV7-2; cdr3_nt: TGTGCCAGCAGCCGCGTCACTAACACAGATACGCAGTATTTT; cdr3_aa: CASSRVTNTDTQYF
d_call: -; j_call: TRBJ2-2; clone_size: -; v_call: TRBV3-1/TRBV3-2; cdr3_nt: TGTGCCAGCAGCCAAGGGCTTAACACCGGGGAGCTGTTTTTT; cdr3_aa: CASSQGLNTGELFF
d_call: TRBD1; j_call: TRBJ1-5; clone_size: -; v_call: TRBV19; cdr3_nt: TGTGCCAGTAGTACGCCGCCCGGGACAGGGAGTGGTCAGCCCCAGCATTTT; cdr3_aa: CASSTPPGTGSGQPQHF
d_call: -; j_call: TRBJ2-7; clone_size: -; v_call: TRBV7-9; cdr3_nt: TGTGCCAGCAGCTTATCTACCGAGCAGTACTTC; cdr3_aa: CASSLSTEQYF
d_call: TRBD1; j_call: TRBJ2-7; clone_size: -; v_call: TRBV12-5; cdr3_nt: TGTGCTAGTGGTTTAGGGACAGGGGGCTTCTACGAGCAGTACTTC; cdr3_aa: CASGLGTGGFYEQYF
d_call: TRBD1; j_call: TRBJ2-2; clone_size: -; v_call: TRBV7-3; cdr3_nt: TGTGCCAGCAGTCCTGACAGGGAGACCGGGGAGCTGTTTTTT; cdr3_aa: CASSPDRETGELFF
d_call: TRBD1; j_call: TRBJ2-7; clone_size: -; v_call: TRBV28; cdr3_nt: TGTGCCAGCAGGAGTGTAGACAGGGGGAGTACCTACGAGCAGTACTTC; cdr3_aa: CASRSVDRGSTYEQYF
d_call: -; j_call: TRBJ2-2; clone_size: -; v_call: TRBV5-1; cdr3_nt: TGCGCCAGCAGCTTGGCAATGGGGGGCACCGGGGAGCTGTTTTTT; cdr3_aa: CASSLAMGGTGELFF
d_call: -; j_call: TRBJ1-5; clone_size: -; v_call: TRBV19; cdr3_nt: TGTGCCAGTAGTATAGATAAAATGAGGCGCAATCAGCCCCAGCATTTT; cdr3_aa: CASSIDKMRRNQPQHF
d_call: -; j_call: TRBJ2-7; clone_size: -; v_call: TRBV3-1/TRBV3-2; cdr3_nt: TGTGCCAGCAGCCACGCTGCAGGGGACGAGCAGTACTTC; cdr3_aa: CASSHAAGDEQYF
d_call: -; j_call: TRBJ1-3; clone_size: -; v_call: TRBV9; cdr3_nt: TGTGCCAGCAGCGCCGCAGGGTCTTATGGAAACACCATATATTTT; cdr3_aa: CASSAAGSYGNTIYF
d_call: -; j_call: TRBJ2-3; clone_size: once; v_call: TRBV9; cdr3_nt: TGTGCCAGCAGCGTAGAAGGTACCGGGGGTACAGATACGCAGTATTTT; cdr3_aa: CASSVEGTGGTDTQYF
d_call: TRBD2; j_call: TRBJ2-7; clone_size: -; v_call: TRBV30; cdr3_nt: TGTGCCTGGAGCTCCCCGACTAGCTTCTCCTACGAGCAGTACTTC; cdr3_aa: CAWSSPTSFSYEQYF